What follows are 13 T cell receptor beta chains derived from one specimen sequenced in a study of T cell responses to AZD1222 COVID-19 vaccine. Clones were read by immunoSEQ multiplex PCR, and TCRdb kept only the in-frame ones, dropping some. Here the sample spans under 110,000 clones, about nine tenths being singletons. The specimen comprised peripheral blood, sampled on day 0 of AZD1222 vaccination. The source of these receptors is an adult in good health.

This chain uses TRBV5-1 with TRBJ1-2; the match to TRBD1 covers 7 bases. CDR3 length equals 16 residues. The ends lost 4 bases at V and 1 base at J; junction bases unmatched: 10. Germline V CDR1 and CDR2: SGHRS, YFSETQ. In DNA form, the CDR3 reads TGCGCCAGCAGCCTGGCCGGGACAGCGTTTAACTATGGCTACACCTTC. Its translation is CASSLAGTAFNYGYTF.

The rearrangement links TRBV5-5 to TRBJ1-6, with 9 bases that match TRBD1. The germline V gene has CDR1 SGHKS and CDR2 YYEKEE (reference sequence). This CDR3 comprises 14 residues. Trimming removed 6 bases from V and 7 bases from J; junction bases left unmatched: 5. The CDR3 bases are TGTGCCAGCAACCTCGGACAGGGGAATTCACCCCTCCACTTT. It yields the protein CASNLGQGNSPLHF.

This chain uses TRBV6-5 with TRBJ1-3, with D maybe TRBD1 (6 bases). Germline V CDR1 and CDR2: MNHEY, SVGAGI. Trimming cost V 5 bases and J 3 bases, with 14 bases left between them. This CDR3 spans 15 amino acids. The CDR3 reads CASSPDRTVGNTIYF. CDR3 bases: TGTGCCAGCAGTCCCGACAGGACGGTTGGAAACACCATATATTTT.

J is TRBJ2-3 and V is TRBV6-5, with unresolved D. CDR1 is MNHEY and CDR2 is SVGAGI in the germline V gene. V gave up 7 bases and J gave up 1 base, with 6 bases separating them. The CDR3 has 12 residues. The CDR3 reads CASMKGTDTQYF. CDR3 nucleotide sequence: TGTGCCAGCATGAAGGGCACAGATACGCAGTATTTT.

This sequence joins TRBV5-6 and TRBJ2-7; 8 bases match TRBD1. The V gene end was trimmed by 8 bases and the J gene end by 3 bases; junction bases not matched to a gene: 7. The V gene's germline CDR1 is SGHDT and CDR2 YYEEEE. The CDR3 consists of 13 residues. The CDR3 here is CASTTGGDYEQYF. The CDR3 DNA reads as TGTGCCAGTACTACAGGGGGTGACTACGAGCAGTACTTC.

The chain uses TRBV28 and TRBJ2-7, with 9 bases lining up with TRBD1. The V segment lost 3 bases and the J segment 2 bases; nucleotides outside the gene matches: 5. The germline V gene encodes CDR1 MDHEN and CDR2 SYDVKM. This CDR3 is 15 amino acids long. The CDR3 DNA reads TGTGCCAGCAGTTTCCGGGACAGGGCTCCCTACGAGCAGTACTTC. Its translation is CASSFRDRAPYEQYF.

The CDR3 reads CASSPLSKDNSPLHF. CDR3 DNA: TGTGCCAGCTCACCACTTAGTAAGGACAATTCACCCCTCCACTTT. V is TRBV18 and J is TRBJ1-6; no definite D call. The CDR3 loop spans 15 amino acids. V dropped 1 base and J dropped 7 bases, with 11 bases sitting between them. Germline assignment: CDR1 KGHSH and CDR2 LQKENI.

This clone was seen once. V usage is TRBV5-6 and J usage is TRBJ2-7, with D tentatively TRBD1 or TRBD2 (5 bases each). Per germline, CDR1 SGHDT and CDR2 YYEEEE. Deletions cut 1 base from V and 2 bases from J, with 10 bases between. CDR3 length: 14 amino acids. CDR3 DNA: TGTGCCAGCAGCTTGATTGGGACGGCCTACGAGCAGTACTTC. This encodes CASSLIGTAYEQYF.

The V gene is TRBV28, the J gene TRBJ2-7, with 8 nucleotides matching TRBD2. This CDR3 is 16 amino acids long. The V segment lost 5 bases and the J segment 3 bases; nucleotides outside the gene matches: 12. Germline V CDR1 and CDR2: MDHEN, SYDVKM. CDR3 coding DNA: TGTGCCAGCAGTACCCTGAGCGGGGGATCTTACTACGAGCAGTACTTC. Translated, it gives CASSTLSGGSYYEQYF.

CDR3 region: CATSRDKGVLSGNTIYF. CDR3 DNA: TGTGCCACCAGCAGAGATAAAGGGGTCCTCTCTGGAAACACCATATATTTT. The chain is built from TRBV15 and TRBJ1-3; weak D call: TRBD1 (5 bases). CDR1 is LNHNV and CDR2 is YYDKDF in the germline V gene (reference sequence). V dropped 0 bases and J dropped 0 bases, with 12 bases sitting between them. This CDR3 has 17 amino acids.

The chain couples TRBV18 to TRBJ1-4; D gene unclear. V gave up 1 base and J gave up 0 bases, with 9 bases separating them. The CDR3 loop spans 16 amino acids. Looked up from germline, CDR1 is KGHSH and CDR2 is LQKENI. The CDR3 protein is CASSPRGKATNEKLFF. The CDR3 DNA reads TGTGCCAGCTCACCACGAGGGAAAGCAACTAATGAAAAACTGTTTTTT.

The chain joins TRBV5-1 to TRBJ1-5; a possible D gene is TRBD1 (5 bases). From germline, CDR1 is SGHRS and CDR2 YFSETQ. The V end was cut by 3 bases, the J end by 7 bases, with 14 bases between. The CDR3 is made up of 14 amino acids. CDR3 in DNA: TGCGCCAGCAGCTGGGACGGATCGGGGCAGCCCCAGCATTTT. Its protein is CASSWDGSGQPQHF.

The rearrangement joins TRBV5-1 to TRBJ1-4; D unclear. The CDR3 is 13 amino acids. V lost 2 bases, J lost 6 bases, and 8 bases lay in between. Germline loops: CDR1 SGHRS, CDR2 YFSETQ. The CDR3 loop is CASSFVGDEKLFF. The CDR3 DNA sequence: TGCGCCAGCAGCTTTGTGGGAGATGAAAAACTGTTTTTT.